A selection of T cell receptor beta chains follows, all from one sample in a study of PD-L1 blockade in urothelial cancer. Repertoires were generated with immunoSEQ multiplex PCR, while TCRdb's copy carries only in-frame clones and drops some. The sample yields tens of thousands of clones, roughly 86% seen once. The sequencing used PBMCs, collected around atezolizumab (anti-PD-L1) treatment. The receptors stem from a man between 60 and 70 years old with urothelial cancer. CDR3s include the opening cysteine and the closing phenylalanine or tryptophan. D genes are given only for firm matches. Clone size is given for some rows only: seen once, a few or many times, or a class if the clone is expanded.

clone_size d_call j_call v_call cdr3_aa cdr3_nt
few TRBD2 TRBJ2-1 TRBV14 CASSLAGGSVEQFF TGTGCCAGCAGCCTAGCGGGAGGGTCTGTTGAGCAGTTCTTC
. . TRBJ2-1 TRBV6-5 CASSWQNEQFF TGTGCCAGCAGTTGGCAAAATGAGCAGTTCTTC
once TRBD2 TRBJ2-7 TRBV5-4 CASSLAPLADYEQYF TGTGCCAGCAGCTTGGCCCCACTAGCGGACTACGAGCAGTACTTC
. . TRBJ2-5 TRBV4-3 CASSQEWGAKTQYF TGCGCCAGCAGCCAAGAATGGGGCGCAAAGACCCAGTACTTC
. . TRBJ1-1 TRBV6-6 CASSYGARGTEAFF TGTGCCAGCAGTTACGGGGCGAGAGGTACTGAAGCTTTCTTT
. TRBD2 TRBJ2-3 TRBV2 CASGGVAGAHTQYF TGTGCCAGTGGGGGGGTAGCGGGAGCCCATACGCAGTATTTT
once TRBD2 TRBJ2-7 TRBV5-4 CASSQAGAPEQYF TGTGCCAGCAGCCAAGCGGGAGCTCCCGAGCAGTACTTC
. . TRBJ2-3 TRBV4-1 CASSPGSRATDTQYF TGCGCCAGCAGCCCCGGAAGCAGGGCCACAGATACGCAGTATTTT
. . TRBJ1-5 TRBV6-1 CASSPPGGSNQPQHF TGTGCCAGCAGTCCCCCGGGCGGGAGCAATCAGCCCCAGCATTTT
. . TRBJ2-6 TRBV2 CASLRSGANVLTF TGTGCCAGCCTCAGATCTGGGGCCAACGTCCTGACTTTC
. TRBD2 TRBJ2-5 TRBV6-1 CASSEDGGQETQYF TGTGCCAGCAGTGAAGACGGGGGGCAAGAGACCCAGTACTTC
once . TRBJ1-6 TRBV5-1 CASSLFGVNSPLHF TGCGCCAGCAGCTTATTCGGGGTAAATTCACCCCTCCACTTT